This T cell receptor (beta chain) was identified during a study of beta chain features in type 1 diabetes. The study, taken as a whole, reports: Patients' naive, central memory and Treg TCRB repertoires seemed closer to one another than those of healthy donors.

As to this clone: Its cognate antigen is unknown.

Expressed TCRB transcripts got sequenced, as all isolated RNA was reverse transcribed. Profiling relied on immunoSEQ multiplex PCR, and the TCRdb table lists in-frame clones only, not all of them. Here the sample spans about 360,000 clones, 10% to 15% being singletons. This CDR3 is built from 16 residues. V shed 4 bases, J shed 5 bases, and the junction held 9 bases outside the gene matches. Germline CDR1 reads SGHNT; CDR2 reads YYREEE (reference sequence). The sequence derives from a young man in good health. The chain couples TRBV5-4 to TRBJ2-3; 11 bases align to TRBD2. Source material: naive CD4+ T cells from blood. The CDR3 sequence: CASSDLGTSGRDTQYF. The DNA for the CDR3 is TGTGCCAGCAGCGATCTAGGGACTAGCGGAAGAGATACGCAGTATTTT. The complete variable domain, with remaining parts taken from reference TRBV5-4 and TRBJ2-3, reads ETGVTQSPTHLIKTRGQQVTLRCSSQSGHNTVSWYQQALGQGPQFIFQYYREEENGRGNFPPRFSGLQFPNYSSELNVNALELDDSALYLCASSDLGTSGRDTQYFGPGTRLTVL.